The clone carrying this TCR beta chain has a handful of counts. The antigen is undetermined. V lost 1 base, J lost 3 bases, and 3 bases lay in between. The CDR3 is made up of 12 amino acids. CDR1 is MNHNS, CDR2 SASEGT, per germline. Constant-region reverse primers amplified full-length variable regions, followed by semi-nested Nested Universal Primer A PCR. TCRdb reanalysed the 5' RACE reads using MiXCR and keeps one entry per CDR3 protein. The sample comprises about 42,000 distinct CDR3 sequences, over 25% of which are singletons, and roughly 4.1% rests with the top ten. General observations from the study: The larger cohort examined one V-J beta rearrangement, not whole repertoires.

The rearrangement links TRBV6-1 to TRBJ1-1; unclear D gene. The sample was tumor-infiltrating memory CD4+ T cells sorted from the breast tumor. The subset was: memory CD4+ T cells, CD4+CD45RO+CD25-. This clonotype was sampled from a female donor with breast cancer. The CDR3 region is CASSEGYTEAFF. CDR3 nucleotides: TGTGCCAGCAGTGAAGGTTACACTGAAGCTTTCTTT.